The present T cell receptor beta chain was sequenced within a study of T cell responses to AZD1222 COVID-19 vaccine. Findings of the study overall: Among AZD1222 vaccinees, only five to seven were seropositive at baseline. Mostly white British, mostly female donors; authors suggested clonal diversity may be underestimated.

TCRdb keeps only in-frame clones here, not all; method: immunoSEQ multiplex PCR. Here the sample spans 150,000 to 200,000 clones, 85% to 95% being singletons. Comment on this clone: Its antigen is unidentified.

V was clipped by 4 bases and J by 4 bases, with 11 bases between them. The length of the CDR3 is 13 residues. Germline loops: CDR1 LNHDA, CDR2 SQIVND (reference sequence). This chain uses TRBV19 with TRBJ2-7; D perhaps matches TRBD1 (6 bases). Material: peripheral blood, obtained 28 days after the second dose of the MenACWY control vaccine. This TCR derives from an adult who received the MenACWY meningococcal vaccine as a control. The CDR3 spells CASSTGTKYEQYF. CDR3 DNA sequence: TGTGCCAGTAGTACGGGGACAAAATACGAGCAGTACTTC.